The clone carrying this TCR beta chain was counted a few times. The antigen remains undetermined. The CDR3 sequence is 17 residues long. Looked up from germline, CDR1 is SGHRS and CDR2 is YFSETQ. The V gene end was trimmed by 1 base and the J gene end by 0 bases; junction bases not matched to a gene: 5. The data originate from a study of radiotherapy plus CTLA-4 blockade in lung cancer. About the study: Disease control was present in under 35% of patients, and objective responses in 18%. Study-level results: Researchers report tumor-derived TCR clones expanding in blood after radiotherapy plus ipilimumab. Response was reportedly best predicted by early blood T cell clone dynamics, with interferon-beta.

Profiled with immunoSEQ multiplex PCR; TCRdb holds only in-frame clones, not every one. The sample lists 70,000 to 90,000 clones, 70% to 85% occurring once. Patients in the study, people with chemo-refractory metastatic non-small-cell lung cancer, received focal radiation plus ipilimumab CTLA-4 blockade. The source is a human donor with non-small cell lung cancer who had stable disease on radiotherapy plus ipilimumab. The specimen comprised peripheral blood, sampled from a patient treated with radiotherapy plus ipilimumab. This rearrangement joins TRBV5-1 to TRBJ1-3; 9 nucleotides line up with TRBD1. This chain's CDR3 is CASSLKGTGYSGNTIYF. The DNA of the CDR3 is TGCGCCAGCAGCTTGAAGGGGACAGGGTACTCTGGAAACACCATATATTTT.